The 24 T cell receptor beta chains given below trace back to one sample, sequenced in a study of blood T cell repertoires in COVID-19 (dated by TCRdb to 2018 to 2021). The library was obtained by the immunoSEQ multiplex PCR assay. TCRdb retrieved this table from immuneACCESS and kept in-frame rearrangements only. Not all clones are present; in checked studies, unresolved V genes account for under half, and no reason is known for the remainder. Here the sample has under 95,000 clones; approximately 89% occur a single time. Approximately 2.8% of the sample rests with the top ten. The sequenced sample consisted of peripheral blood. These receptors were obtained from a man aged 50 to 59 with COVID-19, enrolled during active disease.

This chain links TRBV29-1 with TRBJ2-7; 7 bases fit TRBD2. There are 15 residues in the CDR3. Germline values: CDR1 SQVTM, CDR2 ANQGSEA. V dropped 7 bases and J dropped 3; count of bases not matched to a gene: 15. The CDR3: CSALTDGRPSYEQYF. CDR3 coding DNA: TGCAGCGCACTCACGGACGGGAGGCCTAGCTACGAGCAGTACTTC.

This clone was seen a few times. The chain joins TRBV19 to TRBJ1-6, with unresolved D. Trimming removed 9 bases from V and 9 bases from J, with 12 bases in between. The CDR3 covers 12 residues. Germline values: CDR1 LNHDA, CDR2 SQIVND (reference sequence). The CDR3 coding sequence is TGTGCCAGCAGGTCAGGTAGTTCACCCCTCCACTTT. It yields the protein CASRSGSSPLHF.

The genes are TRBV10-3 and TRBJ1-2; weak D call: TRBD1 (6 bases). Trimming shortened V by 5 bases and J by 8 bases, and 12 bases separated the two germline ends. Germline CDR1 reads ENHRY; CDR2 reads SYGVKD. The CDR3 runs 12 residues. The CDR3 sequence is CAISRTDGGYTF. The CDR3 nucleotides read TGTGCCATCAGTCGGACAGACGGGGGCTACACCTTC.

The V gene is TRBV10-3, the J gene TRBJ1-5; TRBD1 matches at 7 bases. From germline, CDR1 is ENHRY and CDR2 SYGVKD. This CDR3 is 13 amino acids long. With V trimmed by 10 bases and J by 5 bases, 8 bases remained unmatched. The CDR3: CATNRGTDQPQHF. The CDR3 nucleotides read TGTGCCACTAACAGGGGTACGGATCAGCCCCAGCATTTT.

V usage is TRBV10-3 and J usage is TRBJ2-7; 10 bases line up with TRBD1. J was trimmed by 0 bases and V by 4 bases; bases with no gene match: 0. The CDR3 consists of 14 residues. Germline CDR1 reads ENHRY; CDR2 reads SYGVKD. DNA for the CDR3: TGTGCCATCAGTGGGACAGGGGGCTCCTACGAGCAGTACTTC. It specifies CAISGTGGSYEQYF.

This chain joins TRBV7-2 and TRBJ2-3; D remains ambiguous. V lost 3 bases and J lost 0, with 7 bases in between. CDR3 length equals 14 residues. Germline-derived CDR1 and CDR2 are SGHTA and FQGNSA. The CDR3 sequence is CASSFPTSTDTQYF. CDR3 nucleotides: TGTGCCAGCAGCTTCCCGACTAGCACAGATACGCAGTATTTT.

The CDR3 DNA reads as TGTGCCATCACGGAGGGACCCTACAATGAGCAGTTCTTC. Amino acids: CAITEGPYNEQFF. The chain couples TRBV10-3 to TRBJ2-1; a weak D match, TRBD2 (6 bases). V was trimmed by 7 bases and J by 2 bases, leaving 9 bases between them. There are 13 residues in the CDR3. Germline V CDR1 and CDR2: ENHRY, SYGVKD.

This chain links TRBV24-1 with TRBJ2-5; 9 nucleotides align to TRBD2. CDR3 length equals 11 residues. The V segment lost 12 bases and the J segment 5 bases; nucleotides outside the gene matches: 3. Germline V gene data show CDR1 as KGHDR and CDR2 as SFDVKD. CDR3 nucleotides: TGTGCCGCGGGAGGGACGGAGACCCAGTACTTC. Translated, it gives CAAGGTETQYF.

The rearrangement uses TRBV24-1 and TRBJ2-2, with TRBD1 matching 8 bases. Germline lookup yields CDR1 KGHDR and CDR2 SFDVKD. J lost 4 bases, V lost 9 bases, and 3 bases had no gene match. The CDR3 covers 13 residues. The CDR3 region is CATGTGRTGELFF. CDR3 coding DNA: TGTGCCACCGGGACAGGCCGCACCGGGGAGCTGTTTTTT.

This sequence joins TRBV14 and TRBJ2-1, with 9 bases identical to TRBD2. The CDR3 totals 15 residues. With V trimmed by 4 bases and J by 9 bases, 10 bases remained unmatched. From germline, CDR1 is SGHDN and CDR2 FVKESK. CDR3 bases: TGTGCCAGCAGCCCCCGGGGTAGCGGGAGAGGTGAGCAGTTCTTC. Its translation: CASSPRGSGRGEQFF.

A single count supports this clone. The J gene is TRBJ2-5, the V gene TRBV11-1, with unresolved D. Germline-derived CDR1 and CDR2 are SGHAT and FQDESV (reference sequence). V dropped 3 bases and J dropped 5 bases, with 10 bases sitting between them. This CDR3 contains 13 residues. The CDR3 loop reads CASSFSGPETQYF. The CDR3 DNA reads as TGTGCCAGCAGCTTTTCTGGGCCCGAGACCCAGTACTTC.

The chain carries TRBV28 and TRBJ2-7, with unresolved D. Trimming shortened V by 3 bases and J by 4 bases, and 10 bases separated the two germline ends. The V gene's germline CDR1 is MDHEN and CDR2 SYDVKM. The CDR3 is 13 residues long. The DNA of the CDR3 is TGTGCCAGCAGTTTGGGTGGAGAATACGAGCAGTACTTC. This codes for CASSLGGEYEQYF.

The genes are TRBV18 and TRBJ2-1; 14 bases are shared with TRBD2. V lost 3 bases to trimming and J lost 3 bases; unmatched junction nucleotides: 7. The length of the CDR3 is 18 residues. The V gene's germline CDR1 is KGHSH and CDR2 LQKENI. Here the CDR3 DNA reads TGTGCCAGCTCACCGGGACTAGCGGGAGCTGGGGGCTACAATGAGCAGTTCTTC. Its translation: CASSPGLAGAGGYNEQFF.

The chain employs TRBV21-1 and TRBJ1-5. TRBV21-1 is a listed pseudogene. This CDR3 region has 20 residues. The DNA for the CDR3 is TGTGCCAGCAGCAAAAGAGGCAGACGGGGGGATTGGATCAGCAATCAGCCCCAGCATTTT. Translation: CASSKRGRRGDWISNQPQHF.

The chain recombines TRBV3-1 (or the pseudogene TRBV3-2) with TRBJ2-1, with 16 bases matching TRBD2. This CDR3 contains 19 residues. Germline-derived CDR1 and CDR2 are LGHDT and YNNKEL (reference sequence). With 4 bases clipped from V and 2 bases from J, the junction kept 8 bases outside the gene matches. Here the CDR3 DNA reads TGTGCCAGCAGCCCTCGGGGACTAGCGGGAGGGGGGGCCTACAATGAGCAGTTCTTC. It specifies CASSPRGLAGGGAYNEQFF.

The CDR3 DNA is TGTGCCAGCAGTGATCAGGGTAACACCATATATTTT. This sequence encodes CASSDQGNTIYF. The rearrangement links TRBV7-3 to TRBJ1-3, with D possibly matching TRBD1 (5 bases). Looked up from germline, CDR1 is SGHTA and CDR2 is FQGTGA. The CDR3 runs to 12 residues. V lost 6 bases and J 7 bases, leaving 10 bases between the germline ends.

In this sample, this clone turned up once. J is TRBJ1-1 and V is TRBV14, with a tentative D call TRBD1 (6 bases). With 3 bases removed from V and 5 bases from J, the gap between germline ends came to 10 bases. Germline assignment: CDR1 SGHDN and CDR2 FVKESK. The CDR3 covers 13 residues. The CDR3 region is CASSQQRGTEAFF. The CDR3 bases are TGTGCCAGCAGCCAGCAAAGGGGGACTGAAGCTTTCTTT.

This sequence joins TRBV20-1 and TRBJ1-5, with D unresolved. Germline V gene sequence: CDR1 DFQATT, CDR2 SNEGSKA (reference sequence). Trimming left V 3 bases short and J 4 bases short, with 7 bases between. The CDR3 covers 12 residues. This CDR3 reads CSASSVNQPQHF. The CDR3 coding sequence is TGCAGTGCTAGTTCCGTGAATCAGCCCCAGCATTTT.

This sequence joins TRBV7-2 and TRBJ2-7; 15 positions match TRBD2. The CDR3 runs to 15 residues. Germline CDR1 SGHTA, CDR2 FQGNSA. The ends lost 6 bases at V and 6 bases at J; junction bases unmatched: 6. CDR3 protein: CASSSGLAGGGEQYF. As DNA, the CDR3 is TGTGCCAGCAGTTCGGGACTAGCGGGAGGCGGCGAGCAGTACTTC.

The J gene is TRBJ1-5, the V gene TRBV15; D is uncertain. Trimming removed 1 base from V and 0 bases from J, with 13 bases in between. CDR1 LNHNV and CDR2 YYDKDF come from the germline V gene (reference sequence). This CDR3 has 17 residues. The CDR3 reads CATSRAPGGFSNQPQHF. The CDR3 DNA follows: TGTGCCACCAGCAGAGCCCCGGGCGGGTTTAGCAATCAGCCCCAGCATTTT.

The chain recombines TRBV7-6 with TRBJ1-4; D gene unclear. Germline V gene sequence: CDR1 SGHVS, CDR2 FNYEAQ. The CDR3 runs 16 residues. The germline V and J ends were trimmed by 1 base and 5 bases, with 14 bases remaining between them. The CDR3 spells CASSLGPSGLNEKLFF. CDR3 sequence (DNA): TGTGCCAGCAGCTTAGGCCCCTCAGGACTAAATGAAAAACTGTTTTTT.

V and J are TRBV3-1 (or the pseudogene TRBV3-2) and TRBJ2-5; 9 nucleotides line up with TRBD2. The CDR3 runs 16 residues. Germline loops: CDR1 LGHDT, CDR2 YNNKEL (reference sequence). After removal of 6 bases from V and 4 bases from J, the junction contained 12 bases not matched to a gene. CDR3 sequence reads: CASRQSLAGGRETQYF. The CDR3 nucleotides are TGTGCCAGCAGACAAAGCCTCGCGGGAGGGCGAGAGACCCAGTACTTC.

The sample holds one count of this clone. The chain recombines TRBV19 with TRBJ2-3, with 8 bases that match TRBD2. CDR3 length: 17 residues. Trimming cost V 4 bases and J 6 bases; bases outside gene matches: 15. CDR1 and CDR2 from the germline V gene are LNHDA and SQIVND (reference sequence). The CDR3, as DNA: TGTGCCAGTAGTAACGATGGTAGCGGGGACTCACCGGATACGCAGTATTTT. It codes for CASSNDGSGDSPDTQYF.

This clone was found once. The rearrangement uses TRBV5-1 and TRBJ2-3, with D possibly being TRBD2 (7 bases). Germline assignment: CDR1 SGHRS and CDR2 YFSETQ. Between the trimmed V and J ends, which lost 2 bases and 4 bases, there was a span of 11 bases. The CDR3 runs to 14 residues. CDR3 residues: CASSLGGAPDTQYF. DNA of the CDR3: TGCGCCAGCAGCTTAGGGGGGGCCCCAGATACGCAGTATTTT.